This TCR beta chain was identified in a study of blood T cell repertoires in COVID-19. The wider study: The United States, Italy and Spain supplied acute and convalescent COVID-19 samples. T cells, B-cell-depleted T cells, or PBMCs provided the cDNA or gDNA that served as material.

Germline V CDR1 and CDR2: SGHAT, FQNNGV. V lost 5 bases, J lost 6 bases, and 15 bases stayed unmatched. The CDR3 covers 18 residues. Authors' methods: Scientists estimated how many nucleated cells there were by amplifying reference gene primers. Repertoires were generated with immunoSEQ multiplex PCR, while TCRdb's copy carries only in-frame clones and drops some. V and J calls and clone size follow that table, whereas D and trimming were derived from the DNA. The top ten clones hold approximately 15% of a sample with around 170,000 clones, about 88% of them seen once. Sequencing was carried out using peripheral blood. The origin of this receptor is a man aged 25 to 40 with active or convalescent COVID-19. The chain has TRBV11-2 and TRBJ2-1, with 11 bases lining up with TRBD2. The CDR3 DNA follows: TGTGCCAGCAGCCAGGGGACTAGCGGACCCGGGGGGCGCAATGAGCAGTTCTTC. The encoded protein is CASSQGTSGPGGRNEQFF.